Shown below are 7 T cell receptor beta chains from a single sample sequenced in a study of blood T cell repertoires in COVID-19. Assay used: immunoSEQ multiplex PCR; TCRdb lists only in-frame clones, some missing. In the table there are roughly 56,000 clones, approximately 86% of which are singletons. Sequences were obtained from peripheral blood. The receptor source for this set is a man in his 70s with acute or convalescent COVID-19.

Only one count was recorded for this clone. V is TRBV3-1 (or the pseudogene TRBV3-2) and J is TRBJ2-4; TRBD2 is a possible D gene (7 bases). The CDR3 runs 13 residues. The V and J ends lost 4 bases and 6 bases respectively, with 10 bases between them. CDR1 and CDR2 (germline): LGHDT, YNNKEL (reference sequence). This CDR3 is CASSPGGGNIQYF. The CDR3, as DNA: TGTGCCAGCAGCCCGGGGGGCGGAAACATTCAGTACTTC.

The chain employs TRBV7-9 and TRBJ2-3; 9 positions agree with TRBD2. Germline V gives CDR1 SEHNR, CDR2 FQNEAQ (reference sequence). Trimming took 5 bases from V and 6 from J; bases not matched to a gene: 6. This CDR3 has 14 residues. The CDR3 DNA reads TGTGCCAGCAGCCCCCCCGCGGGGGGGGATACGCAGTATTTT. Translating it yields CASSPPAGGDTQYF.

This clone has a single count. The CDR3 sequence is CASTTGTGRGEKLFF. CDR3 DNA sequence: TGCGCCAGCACTACCGGGACAGGTAGAGGTGAAAAACTGTTTTTT. V gene TRBV10-1 combines with J gene TRBJ1-4; 8 positions match TRBD1. The germline gives CDR1 WNHNN, CDR2 SYGVQD (reference sequence). The trim removed 7 bases at V and 7 bases at J, leaving 11 bases unmatched. This CDR3 has 15 residues.

In this sample, this clone turned up once. The chain has TRBV28 and TRBJ2-5; 8 positions match TRBD2. With 7 bases clipped from V and 8 bases from J, the junction kept 12 bases outside the gene matches. Germline CDR1 MDHEN, CDR2 SYDVKM. The CDR3 is made up of 14 amino acids. The CDR3 loop is CASKARGGPQTQYF. The CDR3 coding sequence is TGTGCCAGCAAAGCACGGGGGGGGCCCCAAACCCAGTACTTC.

The V call is TRBV10-1, the J call TRBJ2-1; 9 nucleotides align to TRBD2. The germline V gene has CDR1 WNHNN and CDR2 SYGVQD (reference sequence). Trimming took 0 bases from V and 10 from J; bases not matched to a gene: 7. The CDR3 contains 15 residues. This chain's CDR3 is CASSESLSSGGEQFF. As DNA, the CDR3 is TGCGCCAGCAGTGAGTCCCTCTCAAGCGGGGGGGAGCAGTTCTTC.

In its sample, this clone was seen once. This chain links TRBV6-4 with TRBJ2-3; 8 nucleotides agree with TRBD2. Trimming removed 0 bases from V and 0 bases from J; junction bases left unmatched: 5. The germline CDR1 and CDR2 sequences are MRHNA and SNTAGT. The CDR3 is 17 amino acids. This CDR3 is CASSDSSLADSTDTQYF. The DNA for the CDR3 is TGTGCCAGCAGTGACTCGTCACTAGCGGATAGCACAGATACGCAGTATTTT.

The chain combines TRBV11-2 with TRBJ2-3; 7 bases map to TRBD1. Per the germline V gene, CDR1 is SGHAT and CDR2 is FQNNGV. The ends lost 3 bases at V and 1 base at J; junction bases unmatched: 4. The CDR3 extends over 15 amino acids. CDR3: CASSFNQGGTDTQYF. The CDR3 DNA reads as TGTGCCAGCAGCTTTAATCAGGGGGGCACAGATACGCAGTATTTT.